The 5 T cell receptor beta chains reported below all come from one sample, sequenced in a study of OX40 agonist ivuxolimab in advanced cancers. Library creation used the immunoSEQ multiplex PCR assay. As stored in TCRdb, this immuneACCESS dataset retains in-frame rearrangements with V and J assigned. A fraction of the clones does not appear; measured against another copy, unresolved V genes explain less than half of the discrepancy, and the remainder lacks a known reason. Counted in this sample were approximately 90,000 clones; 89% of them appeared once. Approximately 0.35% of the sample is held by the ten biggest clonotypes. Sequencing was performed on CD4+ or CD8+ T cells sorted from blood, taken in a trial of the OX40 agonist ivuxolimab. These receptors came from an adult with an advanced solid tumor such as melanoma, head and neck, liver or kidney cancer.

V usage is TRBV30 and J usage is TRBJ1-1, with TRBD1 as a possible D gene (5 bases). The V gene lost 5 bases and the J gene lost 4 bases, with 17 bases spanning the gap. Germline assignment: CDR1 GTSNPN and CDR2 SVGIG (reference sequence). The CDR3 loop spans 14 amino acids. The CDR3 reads CAWFGPFRGTEAFF. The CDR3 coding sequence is TGTGCCTGGTTTGGGCCGTTTAGGGGCACTGAAGCTTTCTTT.

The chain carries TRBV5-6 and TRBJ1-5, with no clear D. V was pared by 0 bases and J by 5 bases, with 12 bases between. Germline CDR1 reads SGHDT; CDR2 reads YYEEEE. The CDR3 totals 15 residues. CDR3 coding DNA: TGTGCCAGCAGCTTGGGTTTCGGTGAAGATCAGCCCCAGCATTTT. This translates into CASSLGFGEDQPQHF.

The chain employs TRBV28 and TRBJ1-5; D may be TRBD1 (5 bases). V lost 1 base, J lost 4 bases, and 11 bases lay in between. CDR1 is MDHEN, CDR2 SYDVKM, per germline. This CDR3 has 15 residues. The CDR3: CASSLLARENQPQHF. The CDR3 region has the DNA TGTGCCAGCAGTTTATTAGCCAGGGAGAATCAGCCCCAGCATTTT.

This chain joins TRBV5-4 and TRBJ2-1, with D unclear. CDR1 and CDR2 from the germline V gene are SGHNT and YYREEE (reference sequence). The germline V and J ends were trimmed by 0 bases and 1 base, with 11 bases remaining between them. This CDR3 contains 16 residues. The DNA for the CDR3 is TGTGCCAGCAGCTTGGCCGGCGGAGTATCCTACAATGAGCAGTTCTTC. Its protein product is CASSLAGGVSYNEQFF.

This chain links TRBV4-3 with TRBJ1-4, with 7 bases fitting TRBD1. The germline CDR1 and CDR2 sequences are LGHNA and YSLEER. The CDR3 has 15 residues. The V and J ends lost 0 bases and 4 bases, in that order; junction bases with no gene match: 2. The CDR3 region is CASSQDHRGNEKLFF. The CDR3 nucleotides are TGCGCCAGCAGCCAAGATCACAGGGGTAATGAAAAACTGTTTTTT.